These T cell receptor beta chains were read from a single sample in a study of naive and memory T cell subsets. TCRdb reprocessed the UMI-ligation and nested PCR reads with MiXCR, giving one entry per CDR3 protein. The data show some 82,000 distinct CDR3 sequences, 9% to 9.5% seen once. The sequencing sample was made of naive CD8+ T cells from blood. These TCRs come from a human donor in good health. Both conserved end residues are part of each CDR3. Each record gives: J gene, V gene, CDR3 protein.

j_gene: TRBJ2-7; v_gene: TRBV4-1; CDR3aa: CASSQSASGASYEQYF
j_gene: TRBJ1-2; v_gene: TRBV28; CDR3aa: CASSHPDSLDGYTF
j_gene: TRBJ2-7; v_gene: TRBV4-1; CDR3aa: CASSQVDSNSYEQYF
j_gene: TRBJ1-1; v_gene: TRBV29-1; CDR3aa: CSVEGHPLGDTEAFF
j_gene: TRBJ1-1; v_gene: TRBV6-5; CDR3aa: CASSYSRDTYTEAFF
j_gene: TRBJ1-6; v_gene: TRBV15; CDR3aa: CATSGDRGSNSPLHF
j_gene: TRBJ2-3; v_gene: TRBV20-1; CDR3aa: CSARMAHEGTDTQYF
j_gene: TRBJ1-5; v_gene: TRBV6-1; CDR3aa: CASSESTGGWGNQPQHF
j_gene: TRBJ2-1; v_gene: TRBV15; CDR3aa: CATSRDPGGSYNEQFF
j_gene: TRBJ2-2; v_gene: TRBV6-6; CDR3aa: CASSYRGETGELFF
j_gene: TRBJ1-5; v_gene: TRBV7-8; CDR3aa: CASSLGQGYSIGNQPQHF
j_gene: TRBJ2-1; v_gene: TRBV2; CDR3aa: CASLGGVYNEQFF
j_gene: TRBJ2-5; v_gene: TRBV6-6; CDR3aa: CASSYSTLGGETQYF
j_gene: TRBJ2-6; v_gene: TRBV7-9; CDR3aa: CASSLAGDGANVLTF
j_gene: TRBJ1-1; v_gene: TRBV10-3; CDR3aa: CAISEKMNTEAFF
j_gene: TRBJ2-1; v_gene: TRBV2; CDR3aa: CASILPAGAHNEQFF
j_gene: TRBJ2-1; v_gene: TRBV20-1; CDR3aa: CSAQRLGWESEQFF
j_gene: TRBJ2-5; v_gene: TRBV23-1; CDR3aa: CASSQPNRDRFQETQYF
j_gene: TRBJ2-1; v_gene: TRBV7-9; CDR3aa: CASSSSGGSGGSYNEQFF
j_gene: TRBJ2-7; v_gene: TRBV11-2; CDR3aa: CASSLSRTGLKIYEQYF
j_gene: TRBJ2-5; v_gene: TRBV24-1; CDR3aa: CATSGQRDRGPHETQYF
j_gene: TRBJ1-1; v_gene: TRBV29-1; CDR3aa: CSVEGRAASRSRINTEAFF
j_gene: TRBJ1-6; v_gene: TRBV7-8; CDR3aa: CASSQARTGINSPLHF
j_gene: TRBJ2-2; v_gene: TRBV4-3; CDR3aa: CASSQRLAGNTGELFF
j_gene: TRBJ1-5; v_gene: TRBV19; CDR3aa: CASSLDSYSNQPQHF
j_gene: TRBJ2-3; v_gene: TRBV7-8; CDR3aa: CASTLGGLVPDTQYF